This passage covers 11 T cell receptor beta chains from one sample sequenced in a study of human T cells and chemical hapten exposure. Via MiXCR, TCRdb re-called the RACE reads, giving one row per CDR3 protein. The profile covers 85,000 to 95,000 distinct CDR3 sequences, with 11% appearing a single time and less than 2.5% taken by the ten largest. Documented time point: patch test 2, 6 weeks after DPC sensitization. Treatment noted: therapeutic diphenylcyclopropenone sensitization with weekly scalp DPC. Source: whole blood, taken in connection with sensitization to the hapten diphenylcyclopropenone (DPC). The source is a man in his forties or fifties with alopecia areata. Some clones in this sample may be carry-over from other donors' samples.

The chain uses TRBV18 and TRBJ1-4; TRBD1 agrees at 10 bases. Per the germline V gene, CDR1 is KGHSH and CDR2 is LQKENI. The J segment lost 0 bases and the V segment lost 3 bases, leaving 7 bases of the junction unmatched. The CDR3 has 18 amino acids. The CDR3 loop reads CASSPDRGPLSTNEKLFF. The DNA of the CDR3 is TGTGCCAGCTCACCCGACAGGGGGCCCCTGTCAACTAATGAAAAACTGTTTTTT.

The chain joins TRBV19 to TRBJ1-2; D may be TRBD1 (5 bases). Germline assignment: CDR1 LNHDA and CDR2 SQIVND (reference sequence). Trimming took off 4 bases at V and 1 base at J, with 10 bases between the two ends. This CDR3 is 14 amino acids long. The CDR3 here is CASSTAGNNYGYTF. The CDR3 nucleotides are TGTGCCAGTAGTACCGCAGGGAATAACTATGGCTACACCTTC.

The rearrangement joins TRBV13 to TRBJ2-4; perhaps TRBD2 as D (6 bases). The CDR3 sequence is 15 residues long. CDR1 and CDR2 from the germline V gene are PRHDT and FYEKMQ (reference sequence). V gave up 2 bases and J gave up 8 bases, with 16 bases separating them. CDR3 nucleotide sequence: TGTGCCAGCAGCTTAATGAGGGAGGAGACGCACATTCAGTACTTC. It encodes CASSLMREETHIQYF.

The V call is TRBV7-6, the J call TRBJ2-1; 9 bases map to TRBD2. The CDR3 totals 15 residues. Trimming removed 8 bases from V and 7 bases from J; junction bases left unmatched: 12. In germline, CDR1 is SGHVS, CDR2 FNYEAQ. CDR3 nucleotides: TGTGCCAGCTCCTCCGGGCTAGCGGGATGGAATGAGCAGTTCTTC. This sequence encodes CASSSGLAGWNEQFF.

This CDR3 is CASSVGHTDTQYF. The CDR3 DNA is TGTGCCAGCAGCGTAGGTCACACAGATACGCAGTATTTT. J is TRBJ2-3 and V is TRBV9, with unresolved D. CDR1 and CDR2 (germline): SGDLS, YYNGEE. The CDR3 runs 13 residues. Trimming took 0 bases from V and 2 from J, leaving 4 bases between them.

This clonotype was recorded a few times. The chain recombines TRBV7-2 with TRBJ2-5, with 7 bases lining up with TRBD2. From germline, CDR1 is SGHTA and CDR2 FQGNSA. After removal of 5 bases from V and 5 bases from J, the junction contained 14 bases not matched to a gene. The CDR3 consists of 16 residues. CDR3: CASSPTSAGARETQYF. The CDR3 DNA reads as TGTGCCAGCAGCCCTACCTCCGCGGGAGCTCGGGAGACCCAGTACTTC.

The chain combines TRBV24-1 with TRBJ2-7; D uncertain. The germline gives CDR1 KGHDR, CDR2 SFDVKD. This CDR3 is built from 12 residues. The V end lost 3 bases, the J end lost 9 bases, and 11 bases lay between the germline ends. CDR3 coding DNA: TGTGCCACCAGTGATGCGACACGGCCGCAGTACTTC. This translates into CATSDATRPQYF.

CDR3 in amino acids: CASSKEQHTGELFF. The CDR3 coding sequence is TGTGCCAGTAGTAAGGAACAGCACACCGGGGAGCTGTTTTTT. This chain uses TRBV19 with TRBJ2-2; D not resolved. There are 14 residues in the CDR3. CDR1 LNHDA and CDR2 SQIVND come from the germline V gene (reference sequence). The V gene lost 4 bases and the J gene lost 3 bases, with 9 bases spanning the gap.

The V gene is TRBV2, the J gene TRBJ2-3; 10 positions agree with TRBD2. The CDR3 has 21 amino acids. Germline V gene data show CDR1 as SNHLY and CDR2 as FYNNEI. The junction had 23 bases not matched to a gene; V was cut back by 6 bases and J by 2 bases. This chain's CDR3 is CASSPDSSGSLPSDSTDTQYF. The CDR3 nucleotides read TGTGCCAGCAGCCCCGATTCTAGCGGGAGTCTCCCTTCGGATTCCACAGATACGCAGTATTTT.

This clonotype appeared a few times. This chain links TRBV6-2 or TRBV6-3 with TRBJ2-3; D unresolved. The CDR3 is 13 residues long. Germline-derived CDR1 and CDR2 are MNHEY and SVGEGT. V was trimmed by 5 bases and J by 2 bases, leaving 8 bases between them. The CDR3 DNA is TGTGCCAGCAGTCCGGACCCCACAGATACGCAGTATTTT. Protein sequence: CASSPDPTDTQYF.

The sample holds many counts of this clonotype. The chain recombines TRBV24-1 with TRBJ1-4, with 7 bases that match TRBD1. The CDR3 is made up of 16 amino acids. Germline lookup yields CDR1 KGHDR and CDR2 SFDVKD. The junction had 4 bases not matched to a gene; V was cut back by 4 bases and J by 0 bases. The CDR3 DNA reads TGTGCCACCAGTGACCAGGGACAGCCAACTAATGAAAAACTGTTTTTT. Protein sequence: CATSDQGQPTNEKLFF.